This TCR beta chain was captured by sequencing in a study of cytomegalovirus exposure and HLA in healthy donors. Primers included in the PCR were 60 Vbeta and 13 Jbeta primers. Sequencing used immunoSEQ multiplex PCR; TCRdb keeps in-frame clones, though not all of them. This sample has about 190,000 clones, with around 87% found just once. At sampling all donors were nominally healthy, likely with unrecorded immune exposures. V was pared by 3 bases and J by 0 bases, with 1 base of the junction left unmatched. Germline CDR1 and CDR2: PRHDT and FYEKMQ (reference sequence). There are 15 residues in the CDR3. Study-wide results and limits: Analyzed later, association rates of TCRs varied across HLA loci, with DRB1 most and HLA-C fewest. Later on, a genetic analysis was performed. It linked a missense variant in DCLRE1C with V- and J-gene trimming of TCR beta.

The sample holds a few counts of this clone. Antigen unknown. The source material was PBMCs. This TCR came from a man aged 25-45 years in good health and CMV-seronegative. This chain connects TRBV13 to TRBJ2-2; 7 positions agree with TRBD1. CDR3 DNA: TGTGCCAGCAGCTTCGGGACAGCGAACACCGGGGAGCTGTTTTTT. Residues: CASSFGTANTGELFF.